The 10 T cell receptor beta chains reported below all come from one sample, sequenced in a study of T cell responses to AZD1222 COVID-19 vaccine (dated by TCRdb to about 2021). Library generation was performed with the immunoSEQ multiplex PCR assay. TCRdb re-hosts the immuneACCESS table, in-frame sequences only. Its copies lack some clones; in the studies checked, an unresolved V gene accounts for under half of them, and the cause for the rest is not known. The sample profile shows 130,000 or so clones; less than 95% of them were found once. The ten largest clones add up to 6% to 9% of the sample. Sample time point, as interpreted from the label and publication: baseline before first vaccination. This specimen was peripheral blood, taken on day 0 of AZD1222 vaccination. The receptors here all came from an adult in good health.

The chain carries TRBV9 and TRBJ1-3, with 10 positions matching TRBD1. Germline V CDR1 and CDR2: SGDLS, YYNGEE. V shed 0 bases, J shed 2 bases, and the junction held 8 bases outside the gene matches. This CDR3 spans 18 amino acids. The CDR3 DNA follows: TGTGCCAGCAGCGTAGAGGGACAGGGGCTTTCGGCTGGAAACACCATATATTTT. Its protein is CASSVEGQGLSAGNTIYF.

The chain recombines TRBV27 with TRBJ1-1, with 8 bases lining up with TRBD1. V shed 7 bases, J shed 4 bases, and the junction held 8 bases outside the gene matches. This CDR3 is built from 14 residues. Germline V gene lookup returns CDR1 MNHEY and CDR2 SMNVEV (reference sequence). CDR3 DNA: TGTGCCAGCATCCTACAGGGGGGGACCACTGAAGCTTTCTTT. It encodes CASILQGGTTEAFF.

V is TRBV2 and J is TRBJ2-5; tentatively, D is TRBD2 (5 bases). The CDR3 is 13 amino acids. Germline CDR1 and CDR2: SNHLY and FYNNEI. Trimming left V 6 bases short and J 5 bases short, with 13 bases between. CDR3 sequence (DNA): TGTGCCAGCAGGTCGGGGAACGGGGAGACCCAGTACTTC. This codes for CASRSGNGETQYF.

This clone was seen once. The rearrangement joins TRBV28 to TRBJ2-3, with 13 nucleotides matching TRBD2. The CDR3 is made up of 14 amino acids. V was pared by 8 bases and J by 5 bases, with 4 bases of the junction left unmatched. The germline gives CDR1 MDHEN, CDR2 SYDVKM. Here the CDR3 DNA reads TGTGCCAGCCAGACTAGCGGGAGGATAGATACGCAGTATTTT. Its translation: CASQTSGRIDTQYF.

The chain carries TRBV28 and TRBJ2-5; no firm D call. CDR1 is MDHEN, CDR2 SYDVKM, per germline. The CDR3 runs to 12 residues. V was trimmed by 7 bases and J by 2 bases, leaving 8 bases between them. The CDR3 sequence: CASNRRQETQYF. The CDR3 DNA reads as TGTGCCAGCAACCGCCGGCAAGAGACCCAGTACTTC.

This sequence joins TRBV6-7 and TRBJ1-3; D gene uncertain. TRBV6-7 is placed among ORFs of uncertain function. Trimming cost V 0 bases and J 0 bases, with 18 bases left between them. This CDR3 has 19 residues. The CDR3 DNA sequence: TGTGCCAGCAGTTACTCGTCGGCACGACACCACAGCTCTGGAAACACCATATATTTT. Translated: CASSYSSARHHSSGNTIYF.

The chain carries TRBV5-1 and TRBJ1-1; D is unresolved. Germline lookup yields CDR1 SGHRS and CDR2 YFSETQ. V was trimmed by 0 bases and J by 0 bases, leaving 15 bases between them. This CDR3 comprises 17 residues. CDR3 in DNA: TGCGCCAGCAGCTTGGACCTGGGGTGGGCCATGAACACTGAAGCTTTCTTT. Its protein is CASSLDLGWAMNTEAFF.

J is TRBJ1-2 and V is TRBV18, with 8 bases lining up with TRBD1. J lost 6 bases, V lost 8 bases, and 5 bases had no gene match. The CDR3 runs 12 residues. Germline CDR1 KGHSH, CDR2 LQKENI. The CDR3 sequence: CASAGTGDGYTF. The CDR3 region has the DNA TGTGCCAGCGCCGGGACAGGAGATGGCTACACCTTC.

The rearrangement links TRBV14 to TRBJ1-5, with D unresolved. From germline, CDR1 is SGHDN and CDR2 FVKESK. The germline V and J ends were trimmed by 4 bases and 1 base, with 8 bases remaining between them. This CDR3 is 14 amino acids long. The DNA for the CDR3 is TGTGCCAGCAGCCCCGCGGACAGCAATCAGCCCCAGCATTTT. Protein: CASSPADSNQPQHF.

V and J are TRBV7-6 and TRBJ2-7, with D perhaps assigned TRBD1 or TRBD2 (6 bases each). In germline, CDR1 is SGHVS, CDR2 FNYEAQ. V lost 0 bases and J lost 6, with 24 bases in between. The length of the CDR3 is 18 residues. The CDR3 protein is CASSLASQKGGALTEQYF. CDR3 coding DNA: TGTGCCAGCAGCTTAGCTTCGCAAAAGGGGGGCGCCCTTACCGAGCAGTACTTC. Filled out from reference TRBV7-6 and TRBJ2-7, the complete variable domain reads GAGVSQSPRYKVTKRGQDVALRCDPISGHVSLYWYRQALGQGPEFLTYFNYEAQQDKSGLPNDRFSAERPEGSISTLTIQRTEQRDSAMYRCASSLASQKGGALTEQYFGPGTRLTVT.